What follows are 16 T cell receptor beta chains derived from one specimen sequenced in a study of T-cell reconstitution after alpha-beta-depleted transplantation in children. Preparation of the TCRbeta library used unique molecular identifiers. TCRdb re-called the PCR reads through MiXCR, storing one row per CDR3 protein. Here the sample spans around 500,000 distinct CDR3 sequences, around 23% being singletons. Here the sequenced sample was PBMCs, mostly from graft donor cells, taken 360 days after TCRalphabeta/CD19-depleted stem cell transplant. The source of these receptors is a boy in the first two years of life who had a stem cell transplant for acute myeloid leukemia, so the T cells may come from the graft donor.

This clonotype appeared many times. The J gene is TRBJ1-1, the V gene TRBV3-1; D remains unclear. Per the germline V gene, CDR1 is LGHDT and CDR2 is YNNKEL (reference sequence). The CDR3 has 15 amino acids. The V gene lost 3 bases and the J gene lost 0 bases, with 11 bases spanning the gap. CDR3 nucleotides: TGTGCCAGCAGCCACGCTAGAGGACTGAACACTGAAGCTTTCTTT. It encodes CASSHARGLNTEAFF.

The chain has TRBV28 and TRBJ2-3, with 8 bases fitting TRBD2. The CDR3 loop spans 17 amino acids. The V gene end was trimmed by 6 bases and the J gene end by 3 bases; junction bases not matched to a gene: 14. CDR1 and CDR2 from the germline V gene are MDHEN and SYDVKM. CDR3 DNA sequence: TGTGCCAGCAGCCCTAATGTCCGGGGGGGTTGGACAGATACGCAGTATTTT. Its protein is CASSPNVRGGWTDTQYF.

This clonotype was observed at least ten times. The V call is TRBV12-3 or TRBV12-4, the J call TRBJ2-7; 7 nucleotides align to TRBD1. The CDR3 runs to 15 residues. Germline trimming cut 4 bases from V and 6 bases from J; bases unmatched to any gene: 12. The CDR3 loop is CASSYSNTGVREQYF. In DNA form, the CDR3 reads TGTGCCAGCAGTTACAGCAACACAGGGGTCCGCGAGCAGTACTTC.

This clonotype was recorded many times. The CDR3 coding sequence is TGTGCCAGCAGCTTATTTCCCTCTACCCCGGGACACCTCACAGATACGCAGTATTTT. As protein: CASSLFPSTPGHLTDTQYF. V usage is TRBV11-2 and J usage is TRBJ2-3; D perhaps matches TRBD1 (6 bases). The germline gives CDR1 SGHAT, CDR2 FQNNGV. This CDR3 is 19 amino acids long. V was trimmed by 2 bases and J by 2 bases, leaving 23 bases between them. The full variable domain, completed using reference TRBV11-2 and TRBJ2-3, is EAGVAQSPRYKIIEKRQSVAFWCNPISGHATLYWYQQILGQGPKLLIQFQNNGVVDDSQLPKDRFSAERLKGVDSTLKIQPAKLEDSAVYLCASSLFPSTPGHLTDTQYFGPGTRLTVL.

In its sample, this clonotype was seen many times. CDR3 sequence: CASSPRSGELFF. The CDR3 nucleotides are TGTGCCAGCTCACCCAGATCCGGGGAGCTGTTTTTT. The chain recombines TRBV18 with TRBJ2-2, with unresolved D. The germline CDR1 and CDR2 sequences are KGHSH and LQKENI. The CDR3 has 12 amino acids. V dropped 3 bases and J dropped 6 bases, with 5 bases sitting between them. The variable domain in full, completed from reference TRBV18 and TRBJ2-2, reads NAGVMQNPRHLVRRRGQEARLRCSPMKGHSHVYWYRQLPEEGLKFMVYLQKENIIDESGMPKERFSAEFPKEGPSILRIQQVVRGDSAAYFCASSPRSGELFFGEGSRLTVL.

This clonotype has ten or more counts. The gene calls are TRBV20-1 and TRBJ2-2; 8 positions match TRBD1. The CDR3 runs to 14 residues. V was clipped by 5 bases and J by 3 bases; unmatched bases: 5. From germline, CDR1 is DFQATT and CDR2 SNEGSKA (reference sequence). CDR3 in DNA: TGCAGTGCTCGGACAGGGCTGCACACCGGGGAGCTGTTTTTT. This sequence encodes CSARTGLHTGELFF.

This chain joins TRBV5-4 and TRBJ2-5; D perhaps matches TRBD2 (5 bases). Germline lookup yields CDR1 SGHNT and CDR2 YYREEE (reference sequence). The CDR3 contains 14 residues. The V and J ends lost 1 base and 4 bases respectively, with 11 bases between them. The CDR3 bases are TGTGCCAGCAGCTTGAGGACTGGCTCAGAGACCCAGTACTTC. It translates to CASSLRTGSETQYF.

This clonotype was recorded at least ten times. V usage is TRBV12-3 or TRBV12-4 and J usage is TRBJ2-4; 11 positions agree with TRBD1. V was pared by 5 bases and J by 7 bases, with 10 bases of the junction left unmatched. The CDR3 spans 16 residues. For the CDR3, the DNA is TGTGCCAGCAGTCTCACCGCCGGACAGGGGGCTAACATTCAGTACTTC. This codes for CASSLTAGQGANIQYF.

This clonotype was counted a few times. The chain recombines TRBV21-1 with TRBJ1-2; the D call of TRBD1 is as the table states it, not checked on the DNA. TRBV21-1 is listed as a pseudogene. This CDR3 contains 15 residues. The CDR3 bases are TGTGCCAGCAGCAAAGATCGTACAAGGGGGCCTGGCTACACCTTC. Amino acids: CASSKDRTRGPGYTF.

The chain is built from TRBV7-9 and TRBJ1-3; D remains ambiguous. Germline CDR1 and CDR2: SEHNR and FQNEAQ (reference sequence). V lost 4 bases and J 8 bases, leaving 6 bases between the germline ends. The CDR3 consists of 11 residues. Here the CDR3 reads CASSSPDTIYF. The DNA for the CDR3 is TGTGCCAGCAGCTCCCCTGACACCATATATTTT.

The chain is built from TRBV20-1 and TRBJ2-5, with D perhaps given as TRBD1 or TRBD2 (5 bases each). CDR1 and CDR2 (germline): DFQATT, SNEGSKA (reference sequence). The CDR3 extends over 14 amino acids. V was shortened by 0 bases and J by 5 bases, with 13 bases between the two germline ends. CDR3 nucleotide sequence: TGCAGTGCTAGAGAAGGGACCCCAACGGAGACCCAGTACTTC. This sequence encodes CSAREGTPTETQYF.

This rearrangement joins TRBV19 to TRBJ2-5; 11 nucleotides align to TRBD2. Germline assignment: CDR1 LNHDA and CDR2 SQIVND (reference sequence). Unmatched junction bases numbered 7, after V lost 7 bases and J lost 6 bases. The CDR3 contains 14 residues. The CDR3 bases are TGTGCCAGTACGAGTAGCGGGGGGGCGAAGACCCAGTACTTC. Its protein is CASTSSGGAKTQYF.

This clonotype was picked up many times. The CDR3 sequence is CASSQDGTSSDEQFF. In DNA form, the CDR3 reads TGTGCCAGCAGCCAAGATGGGACTAGCTCCGATGAGCAGTTCTTC. The chain combines TRBV4-2 with TRBJ2-1; TRBD2 agrees at 9 bases. V lost 0 bases to trimming and J lost 8 bases; unmatched junction nucleotides: 5. Germline-derived CDR1 and CDR2 are LGHNA and YNFKEQ. CDR3 length equals 15 residues.

This clonotype was seen ten or more times. The chain combines TRBV28 with TRBJ1-4, with D uncertain. Germline V gives CDR1 MDHEN, CDR2 SYDVKM. The CDR3 covers 14 residues. V lost 5 bases and J 0 bases, leaving 7 bases between the germline ends. The CDR3 protein is CASSPIPTNEKLFF. CDR3 DNA sequence: TGTGCCAGCAGTCCTATCCCAACTAATGAAAAACTGTTTTTT.

The chain combines TRBV12-3 or TRBV12-4 with TRBJ2-5; no definite D call. Trimming left V 11 bases short and J 7 bases short, with 14 bases between. CDR3 length: 11 residues. CDR3 sequence (DNA): TGTGCCTTCTGTTTAGATGGGACCCAGTACTTC. Translated: CAFCLDGTQYF.

This clonotype was counted many times. The V gene is TRBV11-2, the J gene TRBJ2-7; 10 bases are shared with TRBD1. With V trimmed by 4 bases and J by 5 bases, 5 bases remained unmatched. The CDR3 is 14 amino acids. The germline V gene has CDR1 SGHAT and CDR2 FQNNGV. The CDR3 nucleotides are TGTGCCAGCAGCTCATCGACAGGGGGCGACGAGCAGTACTTC. Translation: CASSSSTGGDEQYF.